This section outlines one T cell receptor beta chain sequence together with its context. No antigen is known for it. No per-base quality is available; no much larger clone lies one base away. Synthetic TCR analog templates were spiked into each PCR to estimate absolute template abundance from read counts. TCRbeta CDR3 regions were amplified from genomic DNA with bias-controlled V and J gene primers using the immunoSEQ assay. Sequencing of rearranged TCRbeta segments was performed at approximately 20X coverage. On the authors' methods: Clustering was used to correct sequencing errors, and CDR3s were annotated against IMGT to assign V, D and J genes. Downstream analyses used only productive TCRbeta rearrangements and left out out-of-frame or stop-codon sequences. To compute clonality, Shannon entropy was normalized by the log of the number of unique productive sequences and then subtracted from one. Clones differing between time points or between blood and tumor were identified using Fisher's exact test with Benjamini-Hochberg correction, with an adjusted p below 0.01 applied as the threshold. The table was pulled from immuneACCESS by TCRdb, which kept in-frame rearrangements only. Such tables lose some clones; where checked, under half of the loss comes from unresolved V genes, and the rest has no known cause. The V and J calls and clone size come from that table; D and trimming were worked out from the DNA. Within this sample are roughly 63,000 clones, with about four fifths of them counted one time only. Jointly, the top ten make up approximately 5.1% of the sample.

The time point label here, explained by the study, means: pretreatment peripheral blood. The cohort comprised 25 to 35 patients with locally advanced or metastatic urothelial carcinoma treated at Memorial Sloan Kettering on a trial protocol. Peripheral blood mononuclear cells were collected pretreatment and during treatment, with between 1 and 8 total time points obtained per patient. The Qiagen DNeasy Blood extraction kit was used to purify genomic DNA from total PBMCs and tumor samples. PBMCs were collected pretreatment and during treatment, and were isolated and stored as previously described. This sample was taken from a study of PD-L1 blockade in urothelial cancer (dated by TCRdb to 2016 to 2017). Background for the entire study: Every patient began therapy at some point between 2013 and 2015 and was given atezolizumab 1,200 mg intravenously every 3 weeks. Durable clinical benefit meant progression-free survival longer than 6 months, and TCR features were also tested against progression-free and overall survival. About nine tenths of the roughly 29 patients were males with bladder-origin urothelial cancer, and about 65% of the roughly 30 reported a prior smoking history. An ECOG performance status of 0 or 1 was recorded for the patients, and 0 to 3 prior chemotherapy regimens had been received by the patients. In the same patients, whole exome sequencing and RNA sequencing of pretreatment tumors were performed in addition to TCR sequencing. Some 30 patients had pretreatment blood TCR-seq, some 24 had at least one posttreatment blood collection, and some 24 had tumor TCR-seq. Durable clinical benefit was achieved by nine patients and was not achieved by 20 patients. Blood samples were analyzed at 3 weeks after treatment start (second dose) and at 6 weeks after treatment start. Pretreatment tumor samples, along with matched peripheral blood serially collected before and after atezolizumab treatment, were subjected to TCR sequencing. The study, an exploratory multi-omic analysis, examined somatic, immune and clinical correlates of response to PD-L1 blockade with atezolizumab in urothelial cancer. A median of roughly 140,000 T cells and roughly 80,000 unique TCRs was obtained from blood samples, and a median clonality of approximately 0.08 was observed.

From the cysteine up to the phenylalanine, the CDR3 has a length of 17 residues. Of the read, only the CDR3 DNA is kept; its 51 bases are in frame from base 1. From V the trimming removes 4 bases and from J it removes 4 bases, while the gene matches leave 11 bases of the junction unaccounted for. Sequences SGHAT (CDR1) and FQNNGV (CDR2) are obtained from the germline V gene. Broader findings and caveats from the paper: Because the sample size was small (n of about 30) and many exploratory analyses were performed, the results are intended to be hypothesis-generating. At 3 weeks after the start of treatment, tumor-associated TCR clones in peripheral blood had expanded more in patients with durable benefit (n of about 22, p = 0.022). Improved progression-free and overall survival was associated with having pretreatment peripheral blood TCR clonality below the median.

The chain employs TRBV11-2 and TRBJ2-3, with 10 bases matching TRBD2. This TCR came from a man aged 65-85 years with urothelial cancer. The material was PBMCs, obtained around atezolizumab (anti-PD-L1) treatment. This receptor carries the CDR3 CASSSSSGSGRADTQYF. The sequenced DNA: TGTGCCAGCAGCTCGTCGTCCGGCAGCGGGAGGGCAGATACGCAGTATTTT.